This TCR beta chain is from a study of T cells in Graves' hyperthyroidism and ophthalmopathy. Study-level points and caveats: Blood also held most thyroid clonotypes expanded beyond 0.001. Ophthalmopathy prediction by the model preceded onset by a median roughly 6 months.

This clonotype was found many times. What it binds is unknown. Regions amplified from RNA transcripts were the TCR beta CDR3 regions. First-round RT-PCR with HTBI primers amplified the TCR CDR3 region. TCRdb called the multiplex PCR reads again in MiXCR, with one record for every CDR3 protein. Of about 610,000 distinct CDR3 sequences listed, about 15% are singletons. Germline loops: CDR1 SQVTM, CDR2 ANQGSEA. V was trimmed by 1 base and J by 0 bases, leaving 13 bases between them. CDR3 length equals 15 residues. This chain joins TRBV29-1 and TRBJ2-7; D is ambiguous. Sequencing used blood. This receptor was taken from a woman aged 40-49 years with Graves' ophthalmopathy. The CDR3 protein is CSVEALSPSSYEQYF. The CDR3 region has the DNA TGCAGCGTTGAAGCACTTAGCCCAAGCTCCTACGAGCAGTACTTC.